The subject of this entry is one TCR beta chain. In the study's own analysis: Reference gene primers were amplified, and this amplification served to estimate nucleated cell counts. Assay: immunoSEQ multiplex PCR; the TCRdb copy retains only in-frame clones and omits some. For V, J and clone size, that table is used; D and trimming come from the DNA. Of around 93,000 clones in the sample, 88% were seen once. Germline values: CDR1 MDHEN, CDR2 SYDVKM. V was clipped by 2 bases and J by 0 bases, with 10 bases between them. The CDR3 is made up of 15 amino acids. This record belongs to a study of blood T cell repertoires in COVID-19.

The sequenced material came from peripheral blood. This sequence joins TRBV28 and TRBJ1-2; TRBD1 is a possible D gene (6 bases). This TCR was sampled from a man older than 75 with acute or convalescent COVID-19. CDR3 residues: CASSLGGTTNYGYTF. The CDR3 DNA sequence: TGTGCCAGCAGTTTAGGGGGCACGACTAACTATGGCTACACCTTC.